Listed here are 2 T cell receptor beta chains from one sample, sequenced in a study of T cell repertoires in cytomegalovirus infection. One entry per CDR3 protein, called by TCRdb with MiXCR from the reads. The sample comprises about 530,000 distinct CDR3 sequences, about a quarter of which are singletons, and 13% rests with the top ten. The sequencing input was PBMCs. These receptors originate from a human donor in good health (CMV status not recorded). Some clones in this sample may be carry-over from other donors' samples.

The rearrangement joins TRBV19 to TRBJ1-3, with D tentatively TRBD1 (5 bases). This CDR3 is 15 amino acids long. The V gene lost 5 bases and the J gene lost 0 bases, with 11 bases spanning the gap. The germline CDR1 and CDR2 sequences are LNHDA and SQIVND (reference sequence). This CDR3 is CASSLTVSSGNTIYF. The CDR3 DNA reads as TGTGCCAGTAGTTTGACAGTAAGCTCTGGAAACACCATATATTTT.

This rearrangement joins TRBV30 to TRBJ2-5, with a possible D match to TRBD2 (6 bases). The germline V gene encodes CDR1 GTSNPN and CDR2 SVGIG (reference sequence). The V and J ends lost 0 bases and 0 bases respectively, with 14 bases between them. The CDR3 is made up of 16 amino acids. The CDR3 bases are TGTGCCTGGAGTGTTTCTCCGGGACTGTACCAAGAGACCCAGTACTTC. Encoded protein: CAWSVSPGLYQETQYF. The full variable domain, completed using reference TRBV30 and TRBJ2-5, is SQTIHQWPATLVQPVGSPLSLECTVEGTSNPNLYWYRQAAGRGLQLLFYSVGIGQISSEVPQNLSASRPQDRQFILSSKKLLLSDSGFYLCAWSVSPGLYQETQYFGPGTRLLVL.